Below are 15 T cell receptor beta chains sequenced from a single sample in a study of shared clonotypes between healthy human individuals. Data came from immunoSEQ multiplex PCR; TCRdb stores just in-frame clones and leaves some out. The repertoire includes hundreds of thousands of clones, 60% to 85% of them detected once, and 10% to 15% sits in the top ten. The sample consisted of PBMCs. Receptors originate from a woman aged 35 to 49 in good health. Some clones in this sample may be carry-over from other donors' samples.

This sequence joins TRBV30 and TRBJ1-5; 10 nucleotides agree with TRBD1. The CDR3 contains 14 residues. The germline CDR1 and CDR2 sequences are GTSNPN and SVGIG (reference sequence). V lost 0 bases, J lost 7 bases, and 3 bases stayed unmatched. The CDR3 region is CAWSVGQGGQPQHF. The CDR3 nucleotides are TGTGCCTGGAGTGTAGGACAGGGGGGGCAGCCCCAGCATTTT. Complete variable domain (other parts from reference TRBV30 and TRBJ1-5): SQTIHQWPATLVQPVGSPLSLECTVEGTSNPNLYWYRQAAGRGLQLLFYSVGIGQISSEVPQNLSASRPQDRQFILSSKKLLLSDSGFYLCAWSVGQGGQPQHFGDGTRLSIL.

The chain links TRBV20-1 to TRBJ2-1; D might be TRBD1 or TRBD2, each matching 5 bases. V gave up 5 bases and J gave up 12 bases, with 11 bases separating them. The CDR3 has 10 residues. Germline CDR1 is DFQATT and CDR2 is SNEGSKA (reference sequence). The CDR3 region is CSAGRDLQFF. Here the CDR3 DNA reads TGCAGTGCTGGCCGGGACCTGCAGTTCTTC.

Remarks on this clone: Other DNA sequences in this sample translate to the same CDR3. The chain joins TRBV5-4 to TRBJ2-5; D not certain. This CDR3 has 11 residues. V was trimmed by 2 bases and J by 5 bases, leaving 4 bases between them. Germline values: CDR1 SGHNT, CDR2 YYREEE (reference sequence). CDR3 nucleotide sequence: TGTGCCAGCAGCTTCGGGGAGACCCAGTACTTC. Amino acids: CASSFGETQYF.

This chain uses TRBV19 with TRBJ1-4; D possibly corresponds to TRBD1 (6 bases). The length of the CDR3 is 14 residues. Germline values: CDR1 LNHDA, CDR2 SQIVND (reference sequence). V lost 6 bases and J lost 11, with 19 bases in between. The chain's CDR3 is CASSKYRDIQKLFF. CDR3 bases: TGTGCCAGTAGCAAATACCGGGACATCCAGAAACTGTTTTTT.

The rearrangement uses TRBV28 and TRBJ1-2; a weak D match, TRBD1 (5 bases). The CDR3 covers 12 residues. V was clipped by 7 bases and J by 14 bases, with 20 bases between them. The germline V gene has CDR1 MDHEN and CDR2 SYDVKM. The CDR3 reads CASTQPGSWGTF. DNA for the CDR3: TGTGCCAGCACCCAGCCCGGTTCTTGGGGGACCTTC.

The chain's CDR3 is CASTPPRQGVYGYTF. The CDR3 nucleotides read TGTGCCAGTACCCCTCCCCGACAGGGTGTCTATGGCTACACCTTC. V usage is TRBV19 and J usage is TRBJ1-2; TRBD1 aligns across 7 bases. The CDR3 runs to 15 residues. V was clipped by 7 bases and J by 4 bases; unmatched bases: 12. CDR1 is LNHDA, CDR2 SQIVND, per germline (reference sequence).

This clone appeared many times. CDR3 region: CASTDRGRADTQYF. CDR3 nucleotides: TGCGCCAGCACCGACAGGGGGCGGGCAGATACGCAGTATTTT. The chain employs TRBV5-1 and TRBJ2-3, with 10 bases lining up with TRBD1. CDR1 is SGHRS and CDR2 is YFSETQ in the germline V gene. V was pared by 6 bases and J by 4 bases, with 5 bases of the junction left unmatched. The CDR3 has 14 amino acids.

The V gene is TRBV28, the J gene TRBJ2-7; D is unresolved. V gave up 2 bases and J gave up 3 bases, with 11 bases separating them. This CDR3 has 14 amino acids. The germline V gene encodes CDR1 MDHEN and CDR2 SYDVKM. The DNA of the CDR3 is TGTGCCAGCAGTTTAGTCGGCAGCAACTACGAGCAGTACTTC. This sequence encodes CASSLVGSNYEQYF.

This rearrangement joins TRBV6-5 to TRBJ2-7; D is possibly TRBD2 (5 bases). The CDR3 has 14 amino acids. Trimming took 6 bases from V and 0 from J, leaving 12 bases between them. Looked up from germline, CDR1 is MNHEY and CDR2 is SVGAGI. The CDR3 reads CASRRGSSSYEQYF. The CDR3 bases are TGTGCCAGCAGAAGAGGGTCGAGCTCCTACGAGCAGTACTTC.

J is TRBJ2-5 and V is TRBV18, with unresolved D. Germline-derived CDR1 and CDR2 are KGHSH and LQKENI. The V and J ends lost 0 bases and 3 bases respectively, with 5 bases between them. The CDR3 runs to 13 residues. CDR3 bases: TGTGCCAGCTCACCACCGGTGGAAGAGACCCAGTACTTC. Its protein is CASSPPVEETQYF.

This clone was seen repeatedly, ten times or more. The chain uses TRBV6-5 and TRBJ2-7; 9 bases are a match to TRBD2. Per germline, CDR1 MNHEY and CDR2 SVGAGI. CDR3 length equals 16 residues. V lost 0 bases, J lost 0 bases, and 3 bases stayed unmatched. The CDR3 coding sequence is TGTGCCAGCAGTTACTCTAGCGGGAGTAGCTCCTACGAGCAGTACTTC. Protein product: CASSYSSGSSSYEQYF.

This clone was observed a few times. The chain couples TRBV19 to TRBJ2-3, with D perhaps matching TRBD2 (5 bases). This CDR3 has 13 amino acids. Germline V gene lookup returns CDR1 LNHDA and CDR2 SQIVND (reference sequence). Trimming removed 2 bases at V and 4 bases at J, with 7 bases between. Here the CDR3 reads CASSITGADTQYF. The CDR3 coding sequence is TGTGCCAGTAGTATAACCGGGGCAGATACGCAGTATTTT.

V and J are TRBV7-2 and TRBJ2-7; 7 nucleotides line up with TRBD1. J gave up 1 base and V 2 bases, and 8 bases lay outside the gene matches. Germline V gene sequence: CDR1 SGHTA, CDR2 FQGNSA. The CDR3 consists of 16 residues. CDR3 sequence (DNA): TGTGCCAGCAGCTTAATGGGCTCGACAGGGTCCTACGAGCAGTACTTC. It codes for CASSLMGSTGSYEQYF.

Note on this clone: Germline and junction disagree at one end, which may indicate a read error. V gene TRBV5-3 combines with J gene TRBJ1-2; 9 bases agree with TRBD1. TRBV5-3 belongs to the ORF category, with a function that is uncertain. The CDR3 spans 14 residues. DNA of the CDR3: TGTGCCAGCAGCTTCGGGGACAGGGACTATGGCTACACCTTC. Protein sequence: CASSFGDRDYGYTF.

The chain couples TRBV7-2 to TRBJ1-2; 8 bases agree with TRBD1. The V gene's germline CDR1 is SGHTA and CDR2 FQGNSA. With V trimmed by 7 bases and J by 3 bases, 4 bases remained unmatched. The CDR3 runs to 13 residues. DNA of the CDR3: TGTGCCAGCACCAAGGACAGGGACTATGGCTACACCTTC. Encoded protein: CASTKDRDYGYTF.